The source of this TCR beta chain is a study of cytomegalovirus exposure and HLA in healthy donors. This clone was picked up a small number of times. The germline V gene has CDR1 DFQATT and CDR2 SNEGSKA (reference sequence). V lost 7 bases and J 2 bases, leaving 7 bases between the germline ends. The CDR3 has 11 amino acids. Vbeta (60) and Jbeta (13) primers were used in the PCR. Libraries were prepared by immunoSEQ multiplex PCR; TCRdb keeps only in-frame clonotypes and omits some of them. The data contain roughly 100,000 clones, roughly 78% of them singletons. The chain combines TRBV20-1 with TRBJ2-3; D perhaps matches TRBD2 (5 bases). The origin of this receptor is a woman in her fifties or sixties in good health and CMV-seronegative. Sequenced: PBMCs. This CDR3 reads CSVGNTDTQYF. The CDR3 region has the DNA TGCAGTGTCGGGAACACAGATACGCAGTATTTT.